The text below deals with one T cell receptor beta chain. Its specificity is not known. TCRB transcripts that were expressed got sequenced, as all of the isolated RNA had been reverse transcribed. Each sample of naive, central memory or regulatory T cells had, on average, about 3.57 million reads. The protocol was immunoSEQ multiplex PCR, while the TCRdb copy is restricted to in-frame clones and leaves out a portion. The sample holds around 430,000 clones, approximately 28% seen once. CDR1 is GTSNPN and CDR2 is SVGIG in the germline V gene (reference sequence). The V end lost 0 bases, the J end lost 8 bases, and 13 bases lay between the germline ends. CDR3 length equals 13 residues. The data originate from a study of beta chain features in type 1 diabetes. Study-wide results and limits: Fewer junction insertions and more nucleotide deletions appeared in type 1 diabetes patients. Cells with high TCR expression could be over-represented by cDNA sequencing.

The clonotype comes from a man aged 18 to 30 in good health. This chain joins TRBV30 and TRBJ1-2; D remains ambiguous. The sample consisted of naive CD4+ T cells from blood. CDR3 in amino acids: CAWSVLGRRGYTF. CDR3 in DNA: TGTGCCTGGAGTGTACTAGGGAGGAGAGGCTACACCTTC. The full variable domain, in which reference TRBV30 and TRBJ1-2 provide the parts outside the CDR3, is SQTIHQWPATLVQPVGSPLSLECTVEGTSNPNLYWYRQAAGRGLQLLFYSVGIGQISSEVPQNLSASRPQDRQFILSSKKLLLSDSGFYLCAWSVLGRRGYTFGSGTRLTVV.